This T cell receptor (beta chain) was retrieved from a study of blood T cells in healthy people across ages. Trimming took off 1 base at V and 4 bases at J, with 10 bases between the two ends. This CDR3 has 14 residues. Germline V gene lookup returns CDR1 SGHVS and CDR2 FQNEAQ. Through a sample-barcoded 5' primer and a J-beta primer mix, a second PCR was run for roughly 6 to 11 cycles. TCRdb independently ran MiXCR on the 5' RACE reads; one entry per CDR3 protein. The sample records over 500,000 distinct CDR3 sequences, under 65% being singletons. This clonotype has a count of ten or more. What was sequenced was blood. This TCR was sampled from an elderly woman in good health. V and J are TRBV7-8 and TRBJ1-2, with unresolved D. The DNA of the CDR3 is TGTGCCAGCAGCTTAGGGGTACAGCTCTATGGCTACACCTTC. Its translation is CASSLGVQLYGYTF. Full variable domain (remainder filled in from reference TRBV7-8 and TRBJ1-2): GAGVSQSPRYKVAKRGQDVALRCDPISGHVSLFWYQQALGQGPEFLTYFQNEAQLDKSGLPSDRFFAERPEGSVSTLKIQRTQQEDSAVYLCASSLGVQLYGYTFGSGTRLTVV.